Below are 3 T cell receptor beta chains sequenced from a single sample in a study of T cell repertoires in cytomegalovirus infection. Each CDR3 protein is one row after TCRdb ran MiXCR on the reads. The top ten clones hold around 48% of a sample with a few hundred thousand distinct CDR3 sequences, 40% of them seen once. Antigens for these TCRs are unknown. The specimen was cultured PBMCs, collected from culture after CMV antigen stimulation. These receptor sequences come from a human donor in good health (CMV status not recorded). Some clones in this sample may be carry-over from other donors' samples.

The chain carries TRBV7-7 and TRBJ2-5, with 9 positions matching TRBD1. Germline V gives CDR1 SSHAT, CDR2 FNYEAQ (reference sequence). This CDR3 contains 17 residues. The trim removed 3 bases at V and 4 bases at J, leaving 12 bases unmatched. The CDR3 nucleotides are TGTGCCAGCAGCTTGGGTTTGACAGGGGGTGTGGGAGAGACCCAGTACTTC. This codes for CASSLGLTGGVGETQYF.

This chain links TRBV20-1 with TRBJ2-3; 7 positions agree with TRBD2. The junction had 6 bases not matched to a gene; V was cut back by 4 bases and J by 2 bases. Germline assignment: CDR1 DFQATT and CDR2 SNEGSKA (reference sequence). The length of the CDR3 is 14 residues. CDR3 sequence reads: CSANLADLTDTQYF. As DNA, the CDR3 is TGCAGTGCTAATCTAGCGGACCTCACAGATACGCAGTATTTT.

This clonotype was seen a handful of times. This chain links TRBV7-9 with TRBJ2-5; D unresolved. Germline V gives CDR1 SEHNR, CDR2 FQNEAQ (reference sequence). CDR3 length equals 13 residues. Trimming cost V 5 bases and J 4 bases, with 11 bases left between them. The CDR3 DNA reads as TGTGCCAGCAGCGGGCTAGAAGGAGAGACCCAGTACTTC. Protein: CASSGLEGETQYF.